This TCR beta chain was captured by sequencing in a study of blood T cells in healthy people across ages. Study context: Through template switching, about one barcoded beta molecule was captured per two T cells, as measured in model experiments. General study results and limits: Because donor CMV status was unknown, expanded clonotype changes were possibly confounded.

This clonotype has a count of ten or more. Its antigen is not identified. This CDR3 contains 15 residues. V was pared by 7 bases and J by 3 bases, with 8 bases of the junction left unmatched. Germline CDR1 MNHNS, CDR2 SASEGT. Every sample yielded at least 6.5 million isolated PBMCs. The second PCR ran about 6 to 11 cycles with a sample-barcoded 5' primer and J-beta primers. No fewer than 2.5 million CDR3-containing paired-end reads came from each sample. TCRdb re-derived calls from the 5' RACE reads in MiXCR, one entry per CDR3 protein. There are approximately 290,000 distinct CDR3 sequences in the sample; roughly a quarter occur only once, and 29% lies in the top ten.

The receptor's source is a woman aged 70 to 79 in good health. What was sequenced was blood. This chain joins TRBV6-1 and TRBJ1-2, with 10 bases lining up with TRBD1. CDR3 loop: CASIWTGGSDYGYTF. Written as DNA, the CDR3 is TGTGCCAGCATTTGGACAGGGGGGTCAGACTATGGCTACACCTTC.